This T cell receptor (beta chain) was found in a study of glioma-infiltrating T cells. Study as a whole: Blood libraries targeted about 4- to 10-fold coverage of about a million T cells.

Study outcomes and limitations: Signature shared blood CDR3 motifs were enriched in low-divergence and depleted in high-divergence patients.

A remark on this clonotype: Its specificity is not known.

Amplification of TCR alpha and beta CDR3 regions from RNA used iRepertoire nested multiplex PCR. TCRdb passed the multiplex PCR reads through MiXCR, listing each CDR3 protein once. The data show 300,000 to 450,000 distinct CDR3 sequences, approximately 42% seen once. The CDR3 is 16 amino acids. The germline V gene encodes CDR1 MDHEN and CDR2 SYDVKM. V lost 5 bases, J lost 3 bases, and 12 bases stayed unmatched. The clonotype was recovered from a human donor with low-grade glioma or glioblastoma, undergoing nonglioma brain surgery, or in good health (not recorded which). The chain recombines TRBV28 with TRBJ2-7; the match to TRBD2 covers 8 bases. Sequencing was carried out using glioma tissue, nonneoplastic brain tissue, or PBMCs (not recorded which). CDR3 sequence reads: CASSPRWAGGGYEQYF. DNA for the CDR3: TGTGCCAGCAGTCCCCGATGGGCGGGAGGAGGCTACGAGCAGTACTTC.